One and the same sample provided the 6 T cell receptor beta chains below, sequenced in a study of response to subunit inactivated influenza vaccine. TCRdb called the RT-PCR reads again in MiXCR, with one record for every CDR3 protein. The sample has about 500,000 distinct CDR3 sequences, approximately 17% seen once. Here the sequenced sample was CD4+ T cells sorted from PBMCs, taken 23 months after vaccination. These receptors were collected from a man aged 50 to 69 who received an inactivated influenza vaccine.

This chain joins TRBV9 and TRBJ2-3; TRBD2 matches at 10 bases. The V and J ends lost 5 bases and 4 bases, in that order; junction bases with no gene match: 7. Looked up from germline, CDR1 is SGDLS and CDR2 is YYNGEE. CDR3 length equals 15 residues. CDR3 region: CASRPAGGQADTQYF. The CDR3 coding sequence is TGTGCCAGCAGACCAGCGGGGGGGCAAGCAGATACGCAGTATTTT.

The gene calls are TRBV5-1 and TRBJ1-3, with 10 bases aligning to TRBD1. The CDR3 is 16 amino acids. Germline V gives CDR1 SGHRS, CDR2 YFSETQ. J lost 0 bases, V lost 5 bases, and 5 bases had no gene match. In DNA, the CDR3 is TGCGCCAGCAGGGGGGACAGGGGCGACTCTGGAAACACCATATATTTT. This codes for CASRGDRGDSGNTIYF. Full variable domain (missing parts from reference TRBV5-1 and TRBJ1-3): KAGVTQTPRYLIKTRGQQVTLSCSPISGHRSVSWYQQTPGQGLQFLFEYFSETQRNKGNFPGRFSGRQFSNSRSEMNVSTLELGDSALYLCASRGDRGDSGNTIYFGEGSWLTVV.

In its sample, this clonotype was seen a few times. CDR3 DNA: TGCGCCAGCAGCCCCTCATTCAGTAAAACTAACAATGAGCAGTTCTTC. As protein: CASSPSFSKTNNEQFF. The genes are TRBV4-1 and TRBJ2-1; D unclear. The CDR3 length is 16 residues. Trimming stripped 4 bases from V and 5 bases from J, with 18 bases between. Germline loops: CDR1 MGHRA, CDR2 YSYEKL.

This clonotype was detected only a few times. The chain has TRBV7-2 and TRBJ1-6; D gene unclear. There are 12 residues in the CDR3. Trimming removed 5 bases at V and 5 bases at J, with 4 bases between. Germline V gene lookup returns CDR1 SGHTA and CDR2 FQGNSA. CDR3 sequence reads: CASSIDNSPLHF. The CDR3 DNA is TGTGCCAGCAGCATAGATAATTCACCCCTCCACTTT.

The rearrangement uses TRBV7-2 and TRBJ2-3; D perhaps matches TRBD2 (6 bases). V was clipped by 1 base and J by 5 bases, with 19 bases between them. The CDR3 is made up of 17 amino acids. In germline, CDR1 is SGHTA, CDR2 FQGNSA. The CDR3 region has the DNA TGTGCCAGCAGCTTAGGCCCACGGACCGGGGGTGGAGATACGCAGTATTTT. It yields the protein CASSLGPRTGGGDTQYF.

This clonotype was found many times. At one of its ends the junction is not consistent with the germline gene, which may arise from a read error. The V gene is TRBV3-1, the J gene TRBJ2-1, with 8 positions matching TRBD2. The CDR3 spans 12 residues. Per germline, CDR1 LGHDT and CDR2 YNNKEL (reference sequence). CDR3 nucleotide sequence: TGTGCCAGCAGCCCCGAACGGGGGGGCGTCATCTTC. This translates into CASSPERGGVIF.